Each of the 11 T cell receptor beta chains below was sequenced from the same sample in a study of blood T cells in healthy people across ages. The authors ran a second PCR of 7 to 11 cycles using a sample-barcoded 5' primer and a J-beta primer mix. MiXCR was run by TCRdb on the 5' RACE reads, yielding one entry per CDR3 protein. Here the sample spans hundreds of thousands of distinct CDR3 sequences, approximately 48% being singletons. The specimen was blood. The receptors here all came from a man in his fifties or sixties in good health.

The chain recombines TRBV7-2 with TRBJ1-5, with D possibly TRBD1 on 5 matching bases. CDR1 is SGHTA, CDR2 FQGNSA, per germline. Trimming took off 5 bases at V and 3 bases at J, with 17 bases between the two ends. The CDR3 extends over 16 amino acids. This CDR3 is CASSPLTAINNQPQHF. Here the CDR3 DNA reads TGTGCCAGCAGCCCGCTGACAGCCATTAACAATCAGCCCCAGCATTTT.

The rearrangement links TRBV7-9 to TRBJ1-2, with D maybe TRBD1 (5 bases). V lost 7 bases and J 1 base, leaving 13 bases between the germline ends. The V gene's germline CDR1 is SEHNR and CDR2 FQNEAQ (reference sequence). The CDR3 extends over 14 amino acids. The CDR3 loop is CASTFPGGNYGYTF. The CDR3, as DNA: TGTGCCAGCACCTTCCCGGGGGGTAACTATGGCTACACCTTC.

This clonotype was found a few times. This chain links TRBV7-2 with TRBJ2-4; D remains ambiguous. Germline V gene data show CDR1 as SGHTA and CDR2 as FQGNSA. The CDR3 has 15 residues. V lost 5 bases and J lost 0, with 11 bases in between. The CDR3 bases are TGTGCCAGCAGCCCAGGAGCCGGAGCCAAAAACATTCAGTACTTC. Translated, it gives CASSPGAGAKNIQYF.

The rearrangement joins TRBV29-1 to TRBJ1-4; 10 bases match TRBD1. CDR3 length equals 13 residues. The germline gives CDR1 SQVTM, CDR2 ANQGSEA. J lost 5 bases, V lost 7 bases, and 4 bases had no gene match. The DNA of the CDR3 is TGCAGCGCCGAGGGACAGGGGAATGAAAAACTGTTTTTT. Protein product: CSAEGQGNEKLFF. The full variable domain, completed using reference TRBV29-1 and TRBJ1-4, is SAVISQKPSRDICQRGTSLTIQCQVDSQVTMMFWYRQQPGQSLTLIATANQGSEATYESGFVIDKFPISRPNLTFSTLTVSNMSPEDSSIYLCSAEGQGNEKLFFGSGTQLSVL.

The chain recombines TRBV7-2 with TRBJ2-7, with D unresolved. With 1 base removed from V and 0 bases from J, the gap between germline ends came to 13 bases. Germline CDR1 SGHTA, CDR2 FQGNSA. The CDR3 spans 16 residues. The CDR3 DNA reads as TGTGCCAGCAGCTTAGTAGCAATCGAGAGCTCCTACGAGCAGTACTTC. It translates to CASSLVAIESSYEQYF.

There are a few counts of this clonotype. The chain carries TRBV6-2 or TRBV6-3 and TRBJ2-3; perhaps TRBD2 as D (6 bases). Trimming removed 8 bases at V and 0 bases at J, with 9 bases between. The CDR3 is 13 amino acids. Per germline, CDR1 MNHEY and CDR2 SVGEGT. The CDR3 nucleotides read TGTGCCAGCGGAGGGTACAGCACAGATACGCAGTATTTT. Translated, it gives CASGGYSTDTQYF.

This clonotype was seen only a few times. The chain links TRBV10-1 to TRBJ2-5; the D is unclear. This CDR3 is 13 amino acids long. From germline, CDR1 is WNHNN and CDR2 SYGVQD (reference sequence). V lost 2 bases to trimming and J lost 0 bases, with 4 bases between them. The CDR3 DNA reads as TGCGCCAGCAGTGAGACAGACCAAGAGACCCAGTACTTC. Its protein product is CASSETDQETQYF.

The rearrangement links TRBV7-9 to TRBJ2-1, with D maybe TRBD1 (6 bases). The V and J ends lost 0 bases and 10 bases respectively, with 19 bases between them. This CDR3 comprises 16 residues. Germline V CDR1 and CDR2: SEHNR, FQNEAQ (reference sequence). In nucleotides, the CDR3 is TGTGCCAGCAGCTTAGCACGGCAGGGGTGGCCAGAGGAGCAGTTCTTC. Its translation: CASSLARQGWPEEQFF.

The chain combines TRBV11-3 with TRBJ2-6; tentatively, D is TRBD2 (5 bases). V was shortened by 0 bases and J by 2 bases, with 11 bases between the two germline ends. CDR3 length: 17 amino acids. Germline CDR1 reads SGHNT; CDR2 reads YENEEA. CDR3 residues: CASSLEKARAGANVLTF. The CDR3 DNA follows: TGTGCCAGCAGCTTAGAAAAGGCGAGGGCTGGGGCCAACGTCCTGACTTTC. The full variable domain, with the rest looked up from reference TRBV11-3 and TRBJ2-6, is EAGVVQSPRYKIIEKKQPVAFWCNPISGHNTLYWYLQNLGQGPELLIRYENEEAVDDSQLPKDRFSAERLKGVDSTLKIQPAELGDSAVYLCASSLEKARAGANVLTFGAGSRLTVL.

The chain carries TRBV27 and TRBJ2-5; a possible D gene is TRBD2 (6 bases). CDR1 and CDR2 from the germline V gene are MNHEY and SMNVEV (reference sequence). The CDR3 is 13 amino acids. With 3 bases removed from V and 7 bases from J, the gap between germline ends came to 12 bases. Here the CDR3 reads CASSFGTGTTQYF. In nucleotides, the CDR3 is TGTGCCAGCAGTTTCGGGACTGGGACGACCCAGTACTTC.

This clonotype was detected many times. The J gene is TRBJ2-7, the V gene TRBV6-2 or TRBV6-3, with 7 positions matching TRBD2. The CDR3 consists of 15 residues. V gave up 8 bases and J gave up 1 base; unmatched junction bases: 11. The germline V gene encodes CDR1 MNHEY and CDR2 SVGEGT. The CDR3 sequence: CASSRGTGGSYEQYF. Written as DNA, the CDR3 is TGTGCCAGCTCTCGAGGGACGGGGGGTTCCTACGAGCAGTACTTC.